This TCR beta chain was identified in a study of cytomegalovirus exposure and HLA in healthy donors. Both 60 Vbeta primers and 13 Jbeta primers went into the PCR. The assay was immunoSEQ multiplex PCR, and TCRdb's table has in-frame clones only and misses some. This specimen shows about 70,000 clones; the ten leading clones hold roughly 2.3%. Whole-study findings and limits: Whilst most TCR sequences proved rare, a subset of public TCRs occurred across many donors. Donor immune exposure was known only as CMV serostatus. Analysis was performed later, and it showed HLA-associated TCR beta chains to be more clonally expanded than equally common others.

A remark on this clone: Its antigen is as yet unknown.

The TCR originated in a female donor in good health and CMV-seropositive. The sample taken for sequencing was PBMCs.

The CDR3 protein is CASSLYNEQFF. CDR3 nucleotide sequence: TGTGCCAGCAGCCTATACAATGAGCAGTTCTTC. The chain links TRBV6-5 to TRBJ2-1; no clear D. This CDR3 is 11 amino acids long. Trimming pared 6 bases from V and 4 bases from J, leaving 4 bases between. Germline V gene data show CDR1 as MNHEY and CDR2 as SVGAGI.